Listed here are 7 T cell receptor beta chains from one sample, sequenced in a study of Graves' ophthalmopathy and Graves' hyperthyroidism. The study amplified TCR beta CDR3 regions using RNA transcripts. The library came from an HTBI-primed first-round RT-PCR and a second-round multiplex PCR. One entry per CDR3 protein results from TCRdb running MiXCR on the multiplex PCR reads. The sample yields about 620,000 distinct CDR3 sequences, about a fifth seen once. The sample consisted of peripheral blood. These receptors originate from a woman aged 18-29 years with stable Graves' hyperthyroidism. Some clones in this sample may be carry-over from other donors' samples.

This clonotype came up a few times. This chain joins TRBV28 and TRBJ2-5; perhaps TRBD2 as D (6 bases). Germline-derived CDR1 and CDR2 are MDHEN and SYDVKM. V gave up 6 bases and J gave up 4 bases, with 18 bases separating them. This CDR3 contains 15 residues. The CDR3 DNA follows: TGTGCCAGCAGCCCGGGACTCCCCGGGGGAGAGACCCAGTACTTC. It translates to CASSPGLPGGETQYF.

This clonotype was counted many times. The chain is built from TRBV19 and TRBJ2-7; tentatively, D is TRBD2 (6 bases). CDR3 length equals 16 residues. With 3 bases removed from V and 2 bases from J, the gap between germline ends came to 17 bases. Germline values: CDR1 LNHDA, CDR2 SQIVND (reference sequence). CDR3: CASSIGPLREAYEQYF. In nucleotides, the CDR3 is TGTGCCAGTAGTATCGGCCCCCTGCGGGAAGCCTACGAGCAGTACTTC.

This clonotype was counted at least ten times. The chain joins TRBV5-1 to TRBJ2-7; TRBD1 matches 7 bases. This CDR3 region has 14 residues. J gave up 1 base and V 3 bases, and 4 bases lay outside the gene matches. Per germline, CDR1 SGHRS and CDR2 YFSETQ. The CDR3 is CASSWADRSYEQYF. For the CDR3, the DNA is TGCGCCAGCAGCTGGGCGGACAGGTCCTACGAGCAGTACTTC.

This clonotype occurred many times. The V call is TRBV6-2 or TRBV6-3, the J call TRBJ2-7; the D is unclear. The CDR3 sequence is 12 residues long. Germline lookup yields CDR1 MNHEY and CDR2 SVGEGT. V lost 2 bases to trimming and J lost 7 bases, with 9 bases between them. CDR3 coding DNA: TGTGCCAGCAGTTACGCTCTGCGGGAGCAGTACTTC. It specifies CASSYALREQYF.

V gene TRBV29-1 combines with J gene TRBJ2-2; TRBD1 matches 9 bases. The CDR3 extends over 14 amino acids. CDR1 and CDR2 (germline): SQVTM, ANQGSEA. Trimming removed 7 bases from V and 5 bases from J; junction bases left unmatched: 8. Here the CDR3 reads CSAQTGGETGELFF. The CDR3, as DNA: TGCAGCGCCCAAACAGGGGGCGAAACCGGGGAGCTGTTTTTT.

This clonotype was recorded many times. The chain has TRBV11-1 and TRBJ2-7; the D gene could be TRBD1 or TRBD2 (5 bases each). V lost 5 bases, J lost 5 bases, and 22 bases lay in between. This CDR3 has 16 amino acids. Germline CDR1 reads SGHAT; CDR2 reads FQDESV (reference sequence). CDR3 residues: CASSRRGGTGMDEQYF. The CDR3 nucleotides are TGTGCCAGCAGCCGACGTGGGGGAACGGGGATGGACGAGCAGTACTTC.

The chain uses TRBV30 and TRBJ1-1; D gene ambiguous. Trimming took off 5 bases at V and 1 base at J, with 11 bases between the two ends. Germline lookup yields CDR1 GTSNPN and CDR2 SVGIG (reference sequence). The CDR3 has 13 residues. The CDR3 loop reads CAWAANQNTEAFF. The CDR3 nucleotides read TGTGCCTGGGCGGCAAATCAGAACACTGAAGCTTTCTTT.